This entry lists 16 T cell receptor beta chains sequenced from one sample in a study of control samples from healthy donors and cancer patients. Here immunoSEQ multiplex PCR was the method, and the copy in TCRdb shows in-frame clones only, minus some. The table lists roughly 52,000 clones, approximately 95% of them singletons, with 1.5% to 2% in the top ten. The sequencing sample was made of blood. These receptors came from a woman aged 30 to 39 in good health.

This rearrangement joins TRBV7-6 to TRBJ2-1, with D possibly matching TRBD2 (6 bases). The V gene lost 0 bases and the J gene lost 9 bases, with 6 bases spanning the gap. There are 12 residues in the CDR3. The germline gives CDR1 SGHVS, CDR2 FNYEAQ. CDR3 region: CASSLAGGEQFF. CDR3 sequence (DNA): TGTGCCAGCAGCTTAGCGGGGGGTGAGCAGTTCTTC.

In DNA form, the CDR3 reads TGTGCCAGCAGCCAAGAGGGGTTTATGTCTCAGGGCTACACCTTC. It is translated as CASSQEGFMSQGYTF. This chain connects TRBV4-2 to TRBJ1-2; D call uncertain. CDR1 is LGHNA, CDR2 YNFKEQ, per germline. CDR3 size: 15 residues. V gave up 0 bases and J gave up 8 bases, with 16 bases separating them.

The chain is built from TRBV9 and TRBJ2-7, with TRBD2 matching over 13 bases. CDR3 length equals 16 residues. Germline CDR1 and CDR2: SGDLS and YYNGEE. Trimming cost V 1 base and J 5 bases; bases outside gene matches: 6. CDR3 loop: CASSVSRTSGSNEQYF. CDR3 sequence (DNA): TGTGCCAGCAGCGTATCCCGGACTAGCGGGAGTAACGAGCAGTACTTC. The variable domain in full, completed from reference TRBV9 and TRBJ2-7, reads DSGVTQTPKHLITATGQRVTLRCSPRSGDLSVYWYQQSLDQGLQFLIQYYNGEERAKGNILERFSAQQFPDLHSELNLSSLELGDSALYFCASSVSRTSGSNEQYFGPGTRLTVT.

This chain connects TRBV24-1 to TRBJ1-2; D is unclear. The germline V gene has CDR1 KGHDR and CDR2 SFDVKD. The ends were cut back, 3 bases at V and 8 bases at J, with 9 bases in the middle. CDR3 size: 12 residues. In DNA form, the CDR3 reads TGTGCCACCAGTGATATGGCGGCCGGCTACACCTTC. Translation gives CATSDMAAGYTF.

V and J are TRBV19 and TRBJ1-4; a possible D gene is TRBD1 (5 bases). CDR3 size: 15 residues. Germline V gene sequence: CDR1 LNHDA, CDR2 SQIVND (reference sequence). V was trimmed by 7 bases and J by 5 bases, leaving 17 bases between them. The chain's CDR3 is CASTKTTVGNEKLFF. DNA of the CDR3: TGTGCCAGTACAAAAACGACAGTCGGGAATGAAAAACTGTTTTTT. Supplemented by reference TRBV19 and TRBJ1-4, the full variable domain reads DGGITQSPKYLFRKEGQNVTLSCEQNLNHDAMYWYRQDPGQGLRLIYYSQIVNDFQKGDIAEGYSVSREKKESFPLTVTSAQKNPTAFYLCASTKTTVGNEKLFFGSGTQLSVL.

The CDR3 region is CAWRLRGQTQYF. The CDR3 DNA follows: TGTGCCTGGCGTCTCAGGGGGCAGACCCAGTACTTC. The chain joins TRBV30 to TRBJ2-5; 8 bases are shared with TRBD1. J gave up 6 bases and V 5 bases, and 5 bases lay outside the gene matches. Germline V gene sequence: CDR1 GTSNPN, CDR2 SVGIG (reference sequence). The CDR3 consists of 12 residues.

A remark on this clone: The sample has other DNA sequences that encode this CDR3 too. The chain links TRBV29-1 to TRBJ1-2, with TRBD1 identical over 8 bases. V lost 5 bases and J lost 4; bases outside the gene matches: 6. The CDR3 is 13 residues long. Germline CDR1 reads SQVTM; CDR2 reads ANQGSEA. CDR3 amino acids: CSVTLDRVYGYTF. Here the CDR3 DNA reads TGCAGCGTTACTCTGGACAGGGTCTATGGCTACACCTTC.

The genes are TRBV3-1 (or the pseudogene TRBV3-2) and TRBJ1-4; D call uncertain. CDR3 length: 11 amino acids. The germline V gene encodes CDR1 LGHDT and CDR2 YNNKEL (reference sequence). V dropped 5 bases and J dropped 5 bases, with 3 bases sitting between them. The chain's CDR3 is CASSRNEKLFF. CDR3 in DNA: TGTGCCAGCAGCAGGAATGAAAAACTGTTTTTT.

V is TRBV15 and J is TRBJ2-7; 10 nucleotides agree with TRBD1. Unmatched junction bases numbered 5, after V lost 4 bases and J lost 2 bases. The CDR3 length is 15 residues. In germline, CDR1 is LNHNV, CDR2 YYDKDF (reference sequence). CDR3 sequence reads: CATSIRQGAAYEQYF. CDR3 nucleotide sequence: TGTGCCACCAGCATAAGACAGGGGGCGGCCTACGAGCAGTACTTC.

This chain connects TRBV19 to TRBJ1-2; D uncertain. The CDR3 length is 14 residues. CDR1 LNHDA and CDR2 SQIVND come from the germline V gene (reference sequence). Trimming stripped 10 bases from V and 2 bases from J, with 17 bases between. CDR3 DNA sequence: TGTGCCACCAGTAGTTGGCAGGCGAACTATGGCTACACCTTC. Its translation: CATSSWQANYGYTF.

V is TRBV5-1 and J is TRBJ2-7; D may be TRBD1 or TRBD2 (5 bases each). Trimming cost V 0 bases and J 3 bases, with 13 bases left between them. CDR1 SGHRS and CDR2 YFSETQ come from the germline V gene. This CDR3 contains 15 residues. The CDR3 region has the DNA TGCGCCAGCAGCTTGGTATCCGGGACCAACTACGAGCAGTACTTC. It translates to CASSLVSGTNYEQYF.

The sample holds one count of this clone. The chain's CDR3 is CASSQDTWTSGYTDTQYF. The DNA of the CDR3 is TGTGCCAGCAGCCAAGATACATGGACTAGCGGCTACACAGATACGCAGTATTTT. This chain joins TRBV3-1 (or the pseudogene TRBV3-2) and TRBJ2-3, with 10 bases that match TRBD2. The CDR3 is made up of 18 amino acids. V lost 0 bases, J lost 2 bases, and 8 bases stayed unmatched. The germline V gene encodes CDR1 LGHDT and CDR2 YNNKEL (reference sequence).

The rearrangement joins TRBV28 to TRBJ1-1, with D unresolved. The ends were cut back, 5 bases at V and 8 bases at J, with 12 bases in the middle. The germline CDR1 and CDR2 sequences are MDHEN and SYDVKM. The CDR3 has 12 amino acids. CDR3 nucleotides: TGTGCCAGCAGTCCCATTACAGAAGAAGCTTTCTTT. Amino acids: CASSPITEEAFF.

The chain recombines TRBV6-1 with TRBJ1-5; 10 bases line up with TRBD1. Per germline, CDR1 MNHNS and CDR2 SASEGT. There are 15 residues in the CDR3. The V and J ends lost 3 bases and 7 bases, in that order; junction bases with no gene match: 6. In DNA, the CDR3 is TGTGCCAGCAGTGAGGCGACAGGGGGCTCGCAGCCCCAGCATTTT. This gives the protein CASSEATGGSQPQHF.

The chain employs TRBV9 and TRBJ2-7; 12 positions agree with TRBD2. Germline CDR1 and CDR2: SGDLS and YYNGEE. Unmatched junction bases numbered 10, after V lost 3 bases and J lost 3 bases. The length of the CDR3 is 17 residues. As DNA, the CDR3 is TGTGCCAGCAGCGCCTCGGAGACTAGCGGGAGAAACTACGAGCAGTACTTC. This encodes CASSASETSGRNYEQYF.

V gene TRBV10-3 combines with J gene TRBJ2-1, with TRBD2 identical over 8 bases. The CDR3 spans 16 residues. Trimming cost V 3 bases and J 4 bases; bases outside gene matches: 8. Germline V CDR1 and CDR2: ENHRY, SYGVKD. This CDR3 is CAISDPSGSGYNEQFF. CDR3 in DNA: TGTGCCATCAGTGACCCCAGCGGGAGTGGGTACAATGAGCAGTTCTTC.